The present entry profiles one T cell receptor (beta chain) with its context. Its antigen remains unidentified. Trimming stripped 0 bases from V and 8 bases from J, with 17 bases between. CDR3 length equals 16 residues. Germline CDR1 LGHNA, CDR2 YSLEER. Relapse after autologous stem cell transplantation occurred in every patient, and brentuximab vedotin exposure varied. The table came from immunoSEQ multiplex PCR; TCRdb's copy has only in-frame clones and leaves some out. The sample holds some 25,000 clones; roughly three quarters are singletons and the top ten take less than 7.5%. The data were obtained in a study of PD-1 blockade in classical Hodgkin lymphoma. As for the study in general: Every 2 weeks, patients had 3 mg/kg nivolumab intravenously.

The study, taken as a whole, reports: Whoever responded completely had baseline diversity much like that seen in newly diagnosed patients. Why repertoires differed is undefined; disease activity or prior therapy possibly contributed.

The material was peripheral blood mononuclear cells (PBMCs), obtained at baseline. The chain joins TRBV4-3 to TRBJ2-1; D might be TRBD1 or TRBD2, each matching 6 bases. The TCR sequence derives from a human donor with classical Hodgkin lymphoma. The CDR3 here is CASSQDPRGLLHEQFF. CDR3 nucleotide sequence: TGCGCCAGCAGCCAAGATCCTCGGGGGCTCCTTCATGAGCAGTTCTTC.